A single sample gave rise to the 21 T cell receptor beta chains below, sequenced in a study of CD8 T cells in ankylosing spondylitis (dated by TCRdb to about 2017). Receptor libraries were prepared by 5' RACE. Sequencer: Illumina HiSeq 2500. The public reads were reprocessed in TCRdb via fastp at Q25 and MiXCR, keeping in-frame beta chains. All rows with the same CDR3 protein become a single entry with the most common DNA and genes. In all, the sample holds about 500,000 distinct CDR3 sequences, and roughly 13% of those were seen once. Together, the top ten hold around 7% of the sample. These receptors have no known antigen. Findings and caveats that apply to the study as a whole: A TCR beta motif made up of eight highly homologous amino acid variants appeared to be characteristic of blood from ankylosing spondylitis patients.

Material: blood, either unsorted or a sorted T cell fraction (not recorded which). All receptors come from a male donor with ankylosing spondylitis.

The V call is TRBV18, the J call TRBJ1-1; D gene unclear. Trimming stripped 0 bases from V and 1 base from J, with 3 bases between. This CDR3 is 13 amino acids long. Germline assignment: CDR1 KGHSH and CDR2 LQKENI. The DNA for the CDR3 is TGTGCCAGCTCACCACCGCAGAACACTGAAGCTTTCTTT. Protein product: CASSPPQNTEAFF.

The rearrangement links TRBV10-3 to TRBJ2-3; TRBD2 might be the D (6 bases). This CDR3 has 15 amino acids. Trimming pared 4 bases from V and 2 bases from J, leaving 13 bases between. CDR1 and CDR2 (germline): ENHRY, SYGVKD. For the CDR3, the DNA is TGTGCCATCAGTGTTACGGGGGAGTCCACAGATACGCAGTATTTT. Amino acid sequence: CAISVTGESTDTQYF.

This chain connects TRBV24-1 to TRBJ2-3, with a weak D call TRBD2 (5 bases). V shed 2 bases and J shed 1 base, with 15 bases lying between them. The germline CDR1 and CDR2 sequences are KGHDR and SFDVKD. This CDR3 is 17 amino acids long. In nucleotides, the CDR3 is TGTGCCACCAGTGATTCGTACGTGGGAGAGGGCACAGATACGCAGTATTTT. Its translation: CATSDSYVGEGTDTQYF.

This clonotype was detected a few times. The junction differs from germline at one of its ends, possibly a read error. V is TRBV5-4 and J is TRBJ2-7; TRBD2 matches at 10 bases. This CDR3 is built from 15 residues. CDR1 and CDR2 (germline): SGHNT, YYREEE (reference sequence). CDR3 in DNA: TGTGCCAGCAGCTTGGGGGGACTAGCGTCCTCCGAGCAGTACTTC. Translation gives CASSLGGLASSEQYF.

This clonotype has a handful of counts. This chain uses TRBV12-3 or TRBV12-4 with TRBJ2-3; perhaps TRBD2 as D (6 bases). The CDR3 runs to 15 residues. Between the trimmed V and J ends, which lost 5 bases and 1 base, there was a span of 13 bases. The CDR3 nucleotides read TGTGCCAGCAGTCGACTAGTTGTTGGCACAGATACGCAGTATTTT. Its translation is CASSRLVVGTDTQYF.

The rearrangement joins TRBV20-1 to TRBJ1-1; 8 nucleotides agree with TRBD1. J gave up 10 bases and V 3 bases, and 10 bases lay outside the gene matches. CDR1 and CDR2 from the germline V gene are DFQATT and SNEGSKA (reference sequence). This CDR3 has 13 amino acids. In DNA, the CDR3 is TGCAGTGCTAGTTTGACAGGGGTCGTGGGAGCTTTCTTT. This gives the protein CSASLTGVVGAFF.

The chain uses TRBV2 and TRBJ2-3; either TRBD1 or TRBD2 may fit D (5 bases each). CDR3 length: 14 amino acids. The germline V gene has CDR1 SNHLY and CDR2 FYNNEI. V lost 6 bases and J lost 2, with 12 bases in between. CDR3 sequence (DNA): TGTGCCAGCAGGGGGCGACTATACACAGATACGCAGTATTTT. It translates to CASRGRLYTDTQYF.

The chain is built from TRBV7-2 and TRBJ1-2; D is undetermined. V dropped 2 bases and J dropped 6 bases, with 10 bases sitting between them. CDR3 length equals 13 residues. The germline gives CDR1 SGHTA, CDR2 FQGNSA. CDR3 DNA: TGTGCCAGCAGCTTATCCTTGACCGATGGCTACACCTTC. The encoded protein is CASSLSLTDGYTF.

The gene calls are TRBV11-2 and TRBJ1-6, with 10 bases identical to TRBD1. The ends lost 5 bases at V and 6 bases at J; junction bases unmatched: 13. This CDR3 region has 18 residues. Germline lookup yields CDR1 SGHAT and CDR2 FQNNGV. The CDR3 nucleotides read TGTGCCAGCAGCGCCCTTACGGGGACAGGGGCCCCTAATTCACCCCTCCACTTT. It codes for CASSALTGTGAPNSPLHF.

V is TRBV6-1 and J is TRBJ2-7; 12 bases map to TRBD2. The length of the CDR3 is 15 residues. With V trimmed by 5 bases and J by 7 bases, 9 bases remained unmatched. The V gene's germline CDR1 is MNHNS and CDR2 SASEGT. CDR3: CASSTSSGRAREQYF. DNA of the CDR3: TGTGCCAGCAGTACATCTAGCGGGAGGGCACGGGAGCAGTACTTC.

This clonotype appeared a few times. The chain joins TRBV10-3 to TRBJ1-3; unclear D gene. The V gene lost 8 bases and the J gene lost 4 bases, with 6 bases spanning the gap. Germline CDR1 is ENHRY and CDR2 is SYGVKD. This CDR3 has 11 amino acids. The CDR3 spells CAIRQGNTIYF. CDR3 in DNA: TGTGCCATCCGGCAAGGAAACACCATATATTTT.

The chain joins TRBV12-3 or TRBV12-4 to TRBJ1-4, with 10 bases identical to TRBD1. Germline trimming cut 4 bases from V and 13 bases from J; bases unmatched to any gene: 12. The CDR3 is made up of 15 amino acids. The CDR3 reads CASSSRLGTGERLFF. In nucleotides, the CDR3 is TGTGCCAGCAGTTCCCGGCTCGGGACAGGGGAACGACTGTTTTTT.

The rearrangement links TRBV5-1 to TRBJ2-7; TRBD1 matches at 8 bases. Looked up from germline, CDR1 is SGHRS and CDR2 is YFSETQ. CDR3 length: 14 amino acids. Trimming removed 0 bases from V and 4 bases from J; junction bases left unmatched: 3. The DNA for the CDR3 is TGCGCCAGCAGCTTGGGGGACAGGCGTTACGAGCAGTACTTC. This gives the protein CASSLGDRRYEQYF.

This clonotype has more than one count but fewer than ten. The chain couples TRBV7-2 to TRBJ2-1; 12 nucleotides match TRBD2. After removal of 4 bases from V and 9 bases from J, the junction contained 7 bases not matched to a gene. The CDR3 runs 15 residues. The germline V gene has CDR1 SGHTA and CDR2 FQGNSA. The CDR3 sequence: CASSSGLAGPPEQFF. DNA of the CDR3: TGTGCCAGCAGCTCCGGACTAGCGGGACCCCCTGAGCAGTTCTTC.

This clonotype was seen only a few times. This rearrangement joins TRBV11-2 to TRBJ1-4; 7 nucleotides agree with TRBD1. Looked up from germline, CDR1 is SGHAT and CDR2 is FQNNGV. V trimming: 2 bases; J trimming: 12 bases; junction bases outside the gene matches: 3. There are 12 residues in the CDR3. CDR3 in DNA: TGTGCCAGCAGCTTACCCCAGGGGGAACTGTTTTTT. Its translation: CASSLPQGELFF.

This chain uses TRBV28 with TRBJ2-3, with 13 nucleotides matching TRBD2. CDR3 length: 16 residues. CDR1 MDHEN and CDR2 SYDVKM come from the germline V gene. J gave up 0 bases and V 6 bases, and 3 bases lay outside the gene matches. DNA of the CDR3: TGTGCCAGCAGACAACTAGCGGGAGGGAGCACAGATACGCAGTATTTT. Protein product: CASRQLAGGSTDTQYF.

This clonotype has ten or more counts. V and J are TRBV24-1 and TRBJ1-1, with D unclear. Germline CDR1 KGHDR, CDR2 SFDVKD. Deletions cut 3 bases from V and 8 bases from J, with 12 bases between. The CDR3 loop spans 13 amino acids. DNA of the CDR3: TGTGCCACCAGTGATGCCCCGAACGGGGAAGCTTTCTTT. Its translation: CATSDAPNGEAFF.

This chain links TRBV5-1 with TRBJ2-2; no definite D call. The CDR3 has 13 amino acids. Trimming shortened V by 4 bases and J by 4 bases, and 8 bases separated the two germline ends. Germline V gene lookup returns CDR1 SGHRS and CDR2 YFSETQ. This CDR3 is CASSPPGTGELFF. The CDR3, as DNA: TGCGCCAGCAGCCCCCCGGGCACCGGGGAGCTGTTTTTT.

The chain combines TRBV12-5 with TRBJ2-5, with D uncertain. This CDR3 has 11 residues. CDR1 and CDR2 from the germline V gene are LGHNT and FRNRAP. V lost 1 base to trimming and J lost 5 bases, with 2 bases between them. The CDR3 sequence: CASGLAETQYF. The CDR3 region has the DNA TGTGCTAGTGGTTTGGCGGAGACCCAGTACTTC.

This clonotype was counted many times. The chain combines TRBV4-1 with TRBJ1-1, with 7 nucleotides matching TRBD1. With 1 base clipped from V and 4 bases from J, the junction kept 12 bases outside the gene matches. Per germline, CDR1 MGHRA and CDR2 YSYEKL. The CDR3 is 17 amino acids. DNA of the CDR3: TGCGCCAGCAGCCAAGTGGAATACAGGGGAATTAGCACTGAAGCTTTCTTT. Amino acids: CASSQVEYRGISTEAFF.

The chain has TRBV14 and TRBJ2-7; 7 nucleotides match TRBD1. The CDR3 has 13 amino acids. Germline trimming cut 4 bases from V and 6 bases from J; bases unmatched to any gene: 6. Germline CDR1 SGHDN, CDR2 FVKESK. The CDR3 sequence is CASSRQGLSEQYV. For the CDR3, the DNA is TGTGCCAGCAGCCGACAGGGCCTGAGCGAGCAGTACGTC.